The 4 T cell receptor beta chains in this list originate from one sample, sequenced in a study of T cells in women clearing cervical HPV infection. Only in-frame clones appear in the TCRdb table, and some are missing; sequencing was by immunoSEQ multiplex PCR. The clone table shows 30,000 or so clones, with the ten largest holding roughly 3.6%. The sample comprised blood buffy coat. Receptors originate from a woman between 18 and 69 years old with a cervical HPV16 infection that either progressed to CIN3+ or cleared (not recorded which).

Note on this clone: The read ends 3 residues early relative to the CDR3; the germline J gene fills the gap. The V and J genes are TRBV28 and TRBJ2-7; 10 bases are a match to TRBD1. Germline assignment: CDR1 MDHEN and CDR2 SYDVKM. The CDR3 sequence is 15 residues long. J lost 5 bases, V lost 5 bases, and 9 bases had no gene match. CDR3 region: CASSMNRDRGHEQYF. CDR3 DNA (partial): TGTGCCAGCAGTATGAATCGGGACAGGGGACACGAG. The entire variable domain, with the rest obtained from reference TRBV28 and TRBJ2-7, is as follows: DVKVTQSSRYLVKRTGEKVFLECVQDMDHENMFWYRQDPGLGLRLIYFSYDVKMKEKGDIPEGYSVSREKKERFSLILESASTNQTSMYLCASSMNRDRGHEQYFGPGTRLTVT.

Note on this clone: Coverage ceases 3 residues before the CDR3 finishes, and the germline J gene fills in the end. J is TRBJ2-7 and V is TRBV20-1, with 7 bases aligning to TRBD1. The ends lost 6 bases at V and 1 base at J; junction bases unmatched: 9. Germline lookup yields CDR1 DFQATT and CDR2 SNEGSKA (reference sequence). This CDR3 is built from 14 residues. The CDR3 bases that were read are TGCAGTGCCACAAGGGACAGATCGTCCTACGAG. Its protein is CSATRDRSSYE. The entire CDR3 is CSATRDRSSYEQYF.

As to this clone: The read halts 3 residues ahead of the CDR3 end, with the missing end drawn from the germline J gene. The gene calls are TRBV29-1 and TRBJ2-2; weak D call: TRBD1 (6 bases). V dropped 6 bases and J dropped 6 bases, with 17 bases sitting between them. Germline assignment: CDR1 SQVTM and CDR2 ANQGSEA. This CDR3 comprises 14 residues. Partial CDR3 DNA: TGCAGCGTGGTTAACAGGGAACCGGCCGGGGAG. This sequence encodes CSVVNREPAGE. The entire CDR3 protein reads CSVVNREPAGELFF.

Notes on this clone: The read stops 3 residues short of the end of the CDR3; the missing end is completed from the germline J gene. This chain uses TRBV6-1 with TRBJ2-3; D not certain. The germline V gene has CDR1 MNHNS and CDR2 SASEGT. The CDR3 spans 14 residues. V was clipped by 2 bases and J by 6 bases, with 12 bases between them. Incomplete CDR3 DNA: TGTGCCAGCAGTGAACTTCCAGGATCCGATACG. This codes for CASSELPGSDT. The whole CDR3 protein is CASSELPGSDTQYF.